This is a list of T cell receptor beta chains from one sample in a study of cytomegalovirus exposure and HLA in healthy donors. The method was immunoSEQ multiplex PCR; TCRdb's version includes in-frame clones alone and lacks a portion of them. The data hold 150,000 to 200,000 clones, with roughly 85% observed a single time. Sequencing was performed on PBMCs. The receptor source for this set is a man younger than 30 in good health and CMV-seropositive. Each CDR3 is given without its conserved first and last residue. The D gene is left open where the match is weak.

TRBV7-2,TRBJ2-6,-,ASSLSDSSGANVLT
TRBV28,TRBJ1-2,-,ASTLRGGREGSHYGYT
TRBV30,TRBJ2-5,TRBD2,AWRGGLAGGIEETQY
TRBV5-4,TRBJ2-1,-,ASSQGMGDNEQF
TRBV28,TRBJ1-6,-,ASRRYNSPLH
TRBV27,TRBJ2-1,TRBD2,ASSPWTSGSIDEQF
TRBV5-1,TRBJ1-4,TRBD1,ASSLAGTENEKLF
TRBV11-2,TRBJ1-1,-,ASSLAGTEAF
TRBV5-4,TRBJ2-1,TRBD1,ASSPQGELEQF
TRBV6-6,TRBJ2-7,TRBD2,ASSPGEGEEQY
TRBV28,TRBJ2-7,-,ASSFSGLSGEQY
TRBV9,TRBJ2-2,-,ASSPYVQSTGELF
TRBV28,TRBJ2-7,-,ASRRVGDYEQY
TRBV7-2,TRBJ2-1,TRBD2,ASSLYASGYNEQF
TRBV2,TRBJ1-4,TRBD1,ASRVNSGTVEKLF
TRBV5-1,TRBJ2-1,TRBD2,ASSPPNSGSRYNEQF
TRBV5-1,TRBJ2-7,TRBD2,ASSLGGGGASYEQY
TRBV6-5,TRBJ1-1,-,ATRGTPNTEAF
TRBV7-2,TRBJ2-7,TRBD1,ASSETRQGRYEQY